This T cell receptor (beta chain) was recovered during a study of response to subunit inactivated influenza vaccine. Regarding this clonotype: Its specificity is not known.

Each CDR3 protein gets one entry after TCRdb re-called the RT-PCR reads with MiXCR. The sample yields about 500,000 distinct CDR3 sequences, approximately 15% seen once. Study-wide results and caveats: After each seasonal influenza vaccination, few new T cells are recruited, the authors suggested.

Per germline, CDR1 DFQATT and CDR2 SNEGSKA (reference sequence). CDR3 length: 13 amino acids. V dropped 5 bases and J dropped 6; count of bases not matched to a gene: 6. The source material was CD4+ T cells sorted from PBMCs, sampled roughly 24 months after vaccination. The clonotype was recovered from a man aged 50 to 69 who received an inactivated influenza vaccine. The chain combines TRBV20-1 with TRBJ2-1; 8 bases align to TRBD2. CDR3 amino acids: CSAPSGTSNEQFF. The DNA of the CDR3 is TGCAGTGCTCCAAGCGGGACTAGCAATGAGCAGTTCTTC.